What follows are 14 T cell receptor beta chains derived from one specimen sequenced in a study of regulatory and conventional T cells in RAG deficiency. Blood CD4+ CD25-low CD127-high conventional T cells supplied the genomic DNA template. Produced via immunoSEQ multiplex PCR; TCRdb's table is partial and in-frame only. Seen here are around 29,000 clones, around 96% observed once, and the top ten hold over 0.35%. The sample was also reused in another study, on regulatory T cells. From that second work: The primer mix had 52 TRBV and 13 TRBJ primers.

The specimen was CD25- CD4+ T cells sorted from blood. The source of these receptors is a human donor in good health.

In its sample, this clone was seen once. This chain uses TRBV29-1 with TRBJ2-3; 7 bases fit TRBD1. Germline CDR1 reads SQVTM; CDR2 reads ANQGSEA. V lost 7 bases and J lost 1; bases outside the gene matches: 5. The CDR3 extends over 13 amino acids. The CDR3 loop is CSASGTGTDTQYF. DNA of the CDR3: TGCAGCGCCTCCGGGACAGGCACAGATACGCAGTATTTT.

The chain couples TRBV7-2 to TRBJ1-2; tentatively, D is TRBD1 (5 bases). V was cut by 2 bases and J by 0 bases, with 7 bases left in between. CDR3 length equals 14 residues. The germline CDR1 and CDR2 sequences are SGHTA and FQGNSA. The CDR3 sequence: CASSLTGPNYGYTF. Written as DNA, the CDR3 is TGTGCCAGCAGCTTAACAGGCCCTAACTATGGCTACACCTTC.

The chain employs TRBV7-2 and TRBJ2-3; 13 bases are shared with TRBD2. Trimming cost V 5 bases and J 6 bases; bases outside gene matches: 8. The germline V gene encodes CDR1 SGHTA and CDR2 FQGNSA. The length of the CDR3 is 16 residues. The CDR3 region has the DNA TGTGCCAGCAGCGAAACTAGCGGGGGGGCCGGGGATACGCAGTATTTT. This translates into CASSETSGGAGDTQYF.

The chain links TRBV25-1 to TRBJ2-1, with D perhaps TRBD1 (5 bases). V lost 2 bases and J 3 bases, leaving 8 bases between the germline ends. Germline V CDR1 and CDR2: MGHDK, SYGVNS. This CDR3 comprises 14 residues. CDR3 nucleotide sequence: TGTGCCAGCAGTGAACCAGGGAACTACAATGAGCAGTTCTTC. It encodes CASSEPGNYNEQFF.

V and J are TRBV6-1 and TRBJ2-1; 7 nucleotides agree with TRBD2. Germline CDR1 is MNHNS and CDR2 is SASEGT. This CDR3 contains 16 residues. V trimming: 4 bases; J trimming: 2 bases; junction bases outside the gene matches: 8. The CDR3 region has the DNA TGTGCCAGCAGTGCCCTGGGGGGAGGGGCCTACAATGAGCAGTTCTTC. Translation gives CASSALGGGAYNEQFF.

CDR3 sequence reads: CASSTGDSIQMPYEQYF. The CDR3 DNA reads TGTGCCAGCAGCACCGGGGACAGCATACAGATGCCCTACGAGCAGTACTTC. This chain connects TRBV7-6 to TRBJ2-7, with 7 bases fitting TRBD1. From germline, CDR1 is SGHVS and CDR2 FNYEAQ. The CDR3 spans 17 residues. Trimming cost V 5 bases and J 2 bases; bases outside gene matches: 15.

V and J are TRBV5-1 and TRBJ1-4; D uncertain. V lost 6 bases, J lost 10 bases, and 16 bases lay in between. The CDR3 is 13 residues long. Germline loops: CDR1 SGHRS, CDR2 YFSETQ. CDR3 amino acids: CASTKEELGKLFF. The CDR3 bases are TGCGCCAGCACAAAGGAGGAGCTCGGAAAACTGTTTTTT.

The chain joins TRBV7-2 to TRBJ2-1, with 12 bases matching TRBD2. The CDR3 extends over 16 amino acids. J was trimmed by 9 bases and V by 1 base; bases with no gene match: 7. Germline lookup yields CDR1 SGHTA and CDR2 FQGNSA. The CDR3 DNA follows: TGTGCCAGCAGCTTAGGGACTAGCGGGATTAGTGGTGAGCAGTTCTTC. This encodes CASSLGTSGISGEQFF.

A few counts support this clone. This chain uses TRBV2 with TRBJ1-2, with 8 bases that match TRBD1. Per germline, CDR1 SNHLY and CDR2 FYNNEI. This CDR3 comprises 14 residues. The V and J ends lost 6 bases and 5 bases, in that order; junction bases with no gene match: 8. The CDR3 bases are TGTGCCAGCAGGGAGACCGGGACAGGTTATGGCTACACCTTC. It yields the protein CASRETGTGYGYTF.

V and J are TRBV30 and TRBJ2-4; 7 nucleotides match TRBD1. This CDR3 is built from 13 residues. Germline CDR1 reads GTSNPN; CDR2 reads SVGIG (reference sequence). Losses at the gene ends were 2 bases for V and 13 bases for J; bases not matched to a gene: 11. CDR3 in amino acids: CAWSPRTGLTQYF. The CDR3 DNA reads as TGTGCCTGGAGTCCCCGGACAGGCTTAACGCAGTACTTC.

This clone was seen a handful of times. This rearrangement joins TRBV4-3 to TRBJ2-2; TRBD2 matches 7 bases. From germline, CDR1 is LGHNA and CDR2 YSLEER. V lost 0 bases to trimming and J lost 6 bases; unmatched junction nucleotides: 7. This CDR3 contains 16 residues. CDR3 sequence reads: CASSQDGGGLSGELFF. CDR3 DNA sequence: TGCGCCAGCAGCCAAGATGGCGGGGGATTGTCCGGGGAGCTGTTTTTT.

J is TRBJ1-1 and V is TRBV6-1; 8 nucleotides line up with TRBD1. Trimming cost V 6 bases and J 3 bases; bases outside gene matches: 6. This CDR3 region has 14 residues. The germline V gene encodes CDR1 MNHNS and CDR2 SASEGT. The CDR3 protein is CASSTGQGYTEAFF. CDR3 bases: TGTGCCAGCAGCACCGGACAGGGATACACTGAAGCTTTCTTT.

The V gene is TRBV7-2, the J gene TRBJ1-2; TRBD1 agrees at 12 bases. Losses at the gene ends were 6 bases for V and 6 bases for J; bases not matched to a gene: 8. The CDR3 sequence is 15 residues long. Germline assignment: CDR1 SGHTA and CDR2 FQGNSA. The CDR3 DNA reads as TGTGCCAGCAGTCAGCCTGGGACAGGGGGCAATGGCTACACCTTC. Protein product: CASSQPGTGGNGYTF.

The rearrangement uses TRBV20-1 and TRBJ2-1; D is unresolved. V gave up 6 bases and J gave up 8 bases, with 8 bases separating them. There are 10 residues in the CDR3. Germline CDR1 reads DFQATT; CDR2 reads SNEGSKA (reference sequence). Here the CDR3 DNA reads TGCAGTGCCTTGAGTGATGAGCAGTTCTTC. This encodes CSALSDEQFF.